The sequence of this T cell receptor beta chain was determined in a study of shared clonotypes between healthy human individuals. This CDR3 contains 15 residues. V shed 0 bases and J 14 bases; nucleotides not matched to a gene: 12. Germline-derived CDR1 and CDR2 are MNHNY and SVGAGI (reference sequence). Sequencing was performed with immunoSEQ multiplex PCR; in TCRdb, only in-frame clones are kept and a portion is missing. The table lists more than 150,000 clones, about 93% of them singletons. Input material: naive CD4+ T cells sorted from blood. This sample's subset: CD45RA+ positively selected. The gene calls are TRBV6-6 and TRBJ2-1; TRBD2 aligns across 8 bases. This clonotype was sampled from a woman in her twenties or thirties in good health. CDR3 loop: CASSYSREGGVGEFF. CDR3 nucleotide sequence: TGTGCCAGCAGTTACTCACGGGAGGGCGGAGTAGGGGAGTTCTTC.